These 5 T cell receptor beta chains originate from one sample sequenced in a study of human T cells and chemical hapten exposure. TCRdb itself ran the RACE reads through MiXCR, one entry per CDR3 protein. The sample lists 300,000 to 350,000 distinct CDR3 sequences; approximately 6.9% were seen once. Time point denoted: patch test 1, 2 weeks after DPC sensitization. Regarding treatment: therapeutic diphenylcyclopropenone sensitization with weekly scalp DPC. The material sequenced was whole blood, taken in connection with sensitization to the hapten diphenylcyclopropenone (DPC). Receptors were obtained from a woman aged 18-29 years with alopecia areata. Some clones in this sample may be carry-over from other donors' samples.

This clonotype has a handful of counts. V and J are TRBV3-1 and TRBJ2-1, with TRBD2 matching 9 bases. Germline assignment: CDR1 LGHDT and CDR2 YNNKEL (reference sequence). V trimming: 0 bases; J trimming: 10 bases; junction bases outside the gene matches: 7. The length of the CDR3 is 15 residues. In DNA form, the CDR3 reads TGTGCCAGCAGCCAAGACCGCGGGGGGGCAAGAGAGCAGTTCTTC. Its protein product is CASSQDRGGAREQFF.

This clonotype was picked up a small number of times. The CDR3 DNA follows: TGCAGTGCTATGTCCCCCCGCGACAGGGGGACGTACTTC. As protein: CSAMSPRDRGTYF. V gene TRBV20-1 combines with J gene TRBJ2-7; 9 nucleotides agree with TRBD1. The CDR3 runs 13 residues. The germline V gene has CDR1 DFQATT and CDR2 SNEGSKA (reference sequence). V lost 4 bases, J lost 12 bases, and 13 bases stayed unmatched.

This clonotype has ten or more counts. V is TRBV20-1 and J is TRBJ1-2; TRBD1 might be the D (5 bases). This CDR3 has 14 residues. The V end lost 1 base, the J end lost 4 bases, and 13 bases lay between the germline ends. Germline CDR1 reads DFQATT; CDR2 reads SNEGSKA (reference sequence). In DNA, the CDR3 is TGCAGTGCTAGAGCGGGGCGTTCGGGCTATGGCTACACCTTC. As protein: CSARAGRSGYGYTF.

This clonotype came up many times. CDR3 bases: TGTGCCAGTGGAGAGACAGGGGGAAATGGCTACACCTTC. Translated, it gives CASGETGGNGYTF. This chain joins TRBV12-3 or TRBV12-4 and TRBJ1-2; 9 bases are a match to TRBD1. The CDR3 length is 13 residues. J was trimmed by 6 bases and V by 9 bases; bases with no gene match: 8.

This clonotype has only a few counts. The rearrangement uses TRBV7-3 and TRBJ2-3; weak D call: TRBD2 (6 bases). CDR1 SGHTA and CDR2 FQGTGA come from the germline V gene. This CDR3 region has 14 residues. V was shortened by 4 bases and J by 5 bases, with 13 bases between the two germline ends. The CDR3 coding sequence is TGTGCCAGCAGCTCGAGCGGGTTGGGAGATACGCAGTATTTT. As protein: CASSSSGLGDTQYF.